This T cell receptor (beta chain) is from a study of somatic mutations in cytotoxic T cells in rheumatoid arthritis. Study-wide background: A roughly 33 ml EDTA sample of patient blood was drawn right after diagnosis, before any treatment. Study findings and constraints: Clonality of CD8+ T cells, which was compared between rheumatoid arthritis patients and age-matched healthy controls, did not differ significantly.

About this clone: Its specificity is unknown.

Trimming cost V 5 bases and J 12 bases; bases outside gene matches: 10. CDR1 and CDR2 (germline): SNHLY, FYNNEI. The CDR3 runs to 14 residues. Clones were sequenced by immunoSEQ multiplex PCR, and TCRdb holds only the in-frame ones, with some missing. The sample holds thousands of clones, approximately 86% seen once. Sequenced sample: CD8+ T cells sorted from blood. The rearrangement links TRBV2 to TRBJ1-4, with 9 bases aligning to TRBD1. The TCR sequence derives from a man aged 35 to 55 with rheumatoid arthritis. CDR3 sequence: CASSQTGGVAELFF. CDR3 DNA sequence: TGTGCCAGCAGTCAGACAGGGGGAGTCGCGGAACTGTTTTTT.